The rows below give T cell receptor beta chains drawn from one sample of a study of cytomegalovirus exposure and HLA in healthy donors. Method: immunoSEQ multiplex PCR; TCRdb's copy keeps in-frame clones and lacks some. Among 150,000 to 200,000 clones listed, more than 70% were seen once. Sequenced sample: PBMCs. These receptors came from a boy under 18 in good health and CMV-seronegative. The CDR3 runs from the conserved cysteine through the conserved F or W. The order of the fields is clone size, D gene, V gene, J gene, CDR3 protein, CDR3 DNA. The D gene is left open where the match is weak. Clone size is not always given. Where it is, it says once, few, many or a class for expanded clones.

size: NA; D: NA; V: TRBV28; J: TRBJ1-1; CDR3: CASSLEGVENTEAFF; DNA: TGTGCCAGCAGTTTAGAGGGAGTCGAGAACACTGAAGCTTTCTTT
size: NA; D: TRBD1; V: TRBV6-5; J: TRBJ2-2; CDR3: CASSYWTGNTGELFF; DNA: TGTGCCAGCAGTTATTGGACAGGGAACACCGGGGAGCTGTTTTTT
size: NA; D: NA; V: TRBV4-2; J: TRBJ2-1; CDR3: CASSQAFFAGAGNEQFF; DNA: TGTGCCAGCAGCCAAGCCTTTTTCGCGGGGGCGGGCAATGAGCAGTTCTTC
size: once; D: TRBD1; V: TRBV28; J: TRBJ1-2; CDR3: CASRRHRGRQGGYGYTF; DNA: TGTGCCAGCAGGCGACACAGGGGGCGCCAAGGAGGCTATGGCTACACCTTC
size: NA; D: NA; V: TRBV5-6; J: TRBJ1-1; CDR3: CASSLEDEGRDPDTEAFF; DNA: TGTGCCAGCAGCTTGGAGGATGAGGGGCGGGACCCTGACACTGAAGCTTTCTTT
size: NA; D: TRBD1; V: TRBV15; J: TRBJ2-7; CDR3: CATSGDRGLSEQYF; DNA: TGTGCCACCAGCGGGGACAGGGGGCTTTCCGAGCAGTACTTC
size: NA; D: NA; V: TRBV5-4; J: TRBJ2-7; CDR3: CASSSNGVWGVSSYEQYF; DNA: TGTGCCAGCAGCTCGAACGGGGTTTGGGGGGTTTCCTCCTACGAGCAGTACTTC
size: NA; D: TRBD2; V: TRBV7-9; J: TRBJ2-1; CDR3: CASSLRGLADEQFF; DNA: TGTGCCAGCAGCTTACGGGGACTAGCCGATGAGCAGTTCTTC
size: NA; D: TRBD1; V: TRBV19; J: TRBJ1-1; CDR3: CASSPTGLNTEAFF; DNA: TGTGCCAGTAGCCCGACAGGGCTGAACACTGAAGCTTTCTTT
size: NA; D: NA; V: TRBV29-1; J: TRBJ2-5; CDR3: CSVEGQLLETQYF; DNA: TGCAGCGTTGAGGGCCAGCTTCTGGAGACCCAGTACTTC
size: NA; D: NA; V: TRBV29-1; J: TRBJ2-5; CDR3: CSGTGMGETQYF; DNA: TGCAGCGGTACAGGGATGGGCGAGACCCAGTACTTC
size: NA; D: NA; V: TRBV6-1; J: TRBJ1-6; CDR3: CASSEPRLDNSPLHF; DNA: TGTGCCAGCAGTGAACCCAGGTTAGATAATTCACCCCTCCACTTT
size: NA; D: TRBD2; V: TRBV7-9; J: TRBJ2-7; CDR3: CASSLDRSWGTSGRNEQYF; DNA: TGTGCCAGCAGCTTAGACCGGAGCTGGGGGACTAGCGGGAGGAACGAGCAGTACTTC
size: NA; D: TRBD2; V: TRBV29-1; J: TRBJ2-3; CDR3: CSVIGLARQFTQYF; DNA: TGCAGCGTTATTGGACTAGCGAGGCAGTTCACGCAGTATTTT
size: few; D: NA; V: TRBV2; J: TRBJ1-4; CDR3: CASSESRVEKLFF; DNA: TGTGCCAGCAGCGAATCCAGGGTTGAAAAACTGTTTTTT
size: NA; D: TRBD1; V: TRBV7-9; J: TRBJ1-1; CDR3: CSSSPVDRETEAFF; DNA: TGTTCCAGCAGCCCGGTGGACAGGGAGACTGAAGCTTTCTTT
size: few; D: TRBD1; V: TRBV6-5; J: TRBJ2-1; CDR3: CASSMGQGGFNEQFF; DNA: TGTGCCAGCAGTATGGGACAGGGGGGGTTCAATGAGCAGTTCTTC